Listed below are T cell receptor beta chains from one sample, sequenced in a study of spatial heterogeneity in lung cancer. MiXCR, applied by TCRdb to the 5' RACE reads, yields one record per CDR3 protein. Among tens of thousands of distinct CDR3 sequences listed, roughly 12% were seen once. The source was PBMCs, collected at surgery. These TCRs come from a male donor with early-stage non-small cell lung cancer. CDR3s include the opening cysteine and the closing phenylalanine or tryptophan. D genes are given only for firm matches. Size values are once, few and many counts, or a class for expanded clones, and some rows have none.

D gene	J gene	clone size	V gene	CDR3 DNA	CDR3 protein
TRBD1	TRBJ1-6	NA	TRBV7-9	TGTGCCAGCAGCTCAAGGACAGGGGGTTCACCCCTCCACTTT	CASSSRTGGSPLHF
NA	TRBJ2-2	few	TRBV7-9	TGTGCCAGCAGCGAGACAGAGAACACCGGGGAGCTGTTTTTT	CASSETENTGELFF
TRBD2	TRBJ2-3	few	TRBV7-8	TGTGCCAGCAGCTTAGTCCTAGCGGAGGGGACAGATACGCAGTATTTT	CASSLVLAEGTDTQYF
NA	TRBJ1-4	NA	TRBV20-1	TGCAGTGCCCCGAACCGGCCTGGTGAAAAACTGTTTTTT	CSAPNRPGEKLFF
TRBD2	TRBJ2-3	many	TRBV4-3	TGCGCCAGCAGCCAACTAGCGGGGGGCACAGATACGCAGTATTTT	CASSQLAGGTDTQYF
TRBD2	TRBJ2-1	once	TRBV6-5	TGTGCCAGCACCGCGGCGGGACTAGCGGTTAACTCCTACAATGAGCAGTTCTTC	CASTAAGLAVNSYNEQFF
NA	TRBJ2-3	few	TRBV3-1	TGTGCCAGCAGCCAAGGACTATCCAACTCAAAAACCCCCTTGCCAGATACGCAGTATTTT	CASSQGLSNSKTPLPDTQYF
NA	TRBJ2-3	few	TRBV29-1	TGCAGTGGATTCGGAGCGCAAGATACGCAGTATTTT	CSGFGAQDTQYF
TRBD2	TRBJ2-2	NA	TRBV7-7	TGTGCTAGCAGCTTAGGGTCGGGAGGACACACCGGGGAGCTGTTTTTT	CASSLGSGGHTGELFF
TRBD2	TRBJ2-3	NA	TRBV28	TGTGCCAGCGGAGTTATGAGGGAGGGCCACAGCACAGATACGCAGTATTTT	CASGVMREGHSTDTQYF
TRBD1	TRBJ2-4	NA	TRBV5-1	TGCGCCAGCAGCTTGGTTGGACAGGGCCCAGGTAAAAACATTCAGTACTTC	CASSLVGQGPGKNIQYF
TRBD2	TRBJ2-1	few	TRBV20-1	TGCAGTGCTCGTAACCCCCTTAGCGGGGAATACAATGAGCAGTTCTTC	CSARNPLSGEYNEQFF
NA	TRBJ1-5	NA	TRBV16	TGTGCCAGCAGCCAGGGTTTGACCAATCAGCCCCGGCATTTT	CASSQGLTNQPRHF